The T cell receptor beta chain described here comes from a study of post-analysis software for immune sequencing data. General study results and limits: The normalized Chao1 diversity of multiple sclerosis patients was significantly lower than that of controls. Controls had lower frequencies than patients of roughly five TRBV segments, which included TRBV5-6, TRBV5-1 and TRBV20-1.

CDR3 length: 14 amino acids. The V end was cut by 6 bases, the J end by 3 bases, with 14 bases between. From germline, CDR1 is DFQATT and CDR2 SNEGSKA (reference sequence). The library was made from cDNA and included unique molecular identifiers. TCRdb independently ran MiXCR on the PCR reads; one entry per CDR3 protein. The table has 750,000 to 950,000 distinct CDR3 sequences, roughly 46% seen once. Regarding this clonotype: Its antigen is still unknown.

The material sequenced was blood. The chain uses TRBV20-1 and TRBJ2-2; D is perhaps TRBD1 or TRBD2 (5 bases each). This receptor was obtained from a girl between 10 and 17 years old with multiple sclerosis. CDR3 residues: CSAGTPGYTGELFF. In DNA form, the CDR3 reads TGCAGTGCGGGGACCCCAGGGTACACCGGGGAGCTGTTTTTT.